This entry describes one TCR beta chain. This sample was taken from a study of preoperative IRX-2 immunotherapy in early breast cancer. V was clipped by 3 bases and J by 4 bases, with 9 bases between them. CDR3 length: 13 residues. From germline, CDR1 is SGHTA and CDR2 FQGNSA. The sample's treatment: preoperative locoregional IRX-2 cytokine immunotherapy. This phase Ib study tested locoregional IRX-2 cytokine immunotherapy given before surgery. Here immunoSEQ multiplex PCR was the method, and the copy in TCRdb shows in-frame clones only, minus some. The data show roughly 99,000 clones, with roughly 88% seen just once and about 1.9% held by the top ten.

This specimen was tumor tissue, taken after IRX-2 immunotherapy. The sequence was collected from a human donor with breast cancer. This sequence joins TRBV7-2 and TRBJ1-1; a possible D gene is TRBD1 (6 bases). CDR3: CASSFTGTTEAFF. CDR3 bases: TGTGCCAGCAGCTTTACAGGGACCACTGAAGCTTTCTTT. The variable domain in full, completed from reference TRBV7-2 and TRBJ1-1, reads GAGVSQSPSNKVTEKGKDVELRCDPISGHTALYWYRQSLGQGLEFLIYFQGNSAPDKSGLPSDRFSAERTGGSVSTLTIQRTQQEDSAVYLCASSFTGTTEAFFGQGTRLTVV.